This T cell receptor beta chain was profiled in a study of cytomegalovirus exposure and HLA in healthy donors. The overall study: HLA-typed donors were the source of approximately 86 million unique TCRs held in an early data release. Whole-study findings and limits: Rare TCR sequences dominated, though some public TCRs recurred in many donors. Cytomegalovirus-associated TCR beta chains were listed, numbering 150 to 200.

CDR3 length: 15 residues. CDR1 and CDR2 from the germline V gene are SGHNT and YYREEE (reference sequence). The ends were cut back, 3 bases at V and 4 bases at J, with 16 bases in the middle. PCR primers comprised 60 Vbeta and 13 Jbeta primers. The repertoire was sequenced with immunoSEQ multiplex PCR; TCRdb's copy has only in-frame clones and lacks some. The sample yields 150,000 or so clones, about four fifths seen once. Comments on this clone: The antigen is not known.

The rearrangement joins TRBV5-4 to TRBJ2-5; D is possibly TRBD1 (6 bases). This clonotype was sampled from a male donor in good health and CMV-seronegative. The sample was PBMCs. CDR3: CASSSTQGMGETQYF. The CDR3 DNA reads as TGTGCCAGCAGCTCTACACAGGGAATGGGAGAGACCCAGTACTTC.